One sample yielded the 20 T cell receptor beta chains listed below, sequenced in a study of shared clonotypes between healthy human individuals. The data were produced by immunoSEQ multiplex PCR, yet TCRdb's version contains in-frame clones alone and is incomplete. The sample shows 400,000 or so clones, 90% to 98% of them seen only once. The specimen sequenced was memory CD8+ T cells sorted from blood. As for subset: CD45RO+ cells pooled with CCR7-negative TemRA cells. Receptors were obtained from a man aged 25 to 40 in good health.

The gene calls are TRBV9 and TRBJ2-5; 7 bases line up with TRBD1. Trimming cost V 3 bases and J 1 base; bases outside gene matches: 3. The CDR3 totals 14 residues. Germline lookup yields CDR1 SGDLS and CDR2 YYNGEE. CDR3 DNA sequence: TGTGCCAGCAGCGAGACAGGGCTCCAAGAGACCCAGTACTTC. Its translation is CASSETGLQETQYF.

This clone showed up just a few times. The rearrangement uses TRBV6-5 and TRBJ2-7; TRBD1 matches 9 bases. The CDR3 is made up of 14 amino acids. J was trimmed by 2 bases and V by 3 bases; bases with no gene match: 2. The germline V gene encodes CDR1 MNHEY and CDR2 SVGAGI. CDR3: CASSYGQGPYEQYF. CDR3 sequence (DNA): TGTGCCAGCAGTTATGGACAGGGGCCCTACGAGCAGTACTTC.

The chain combines TRBV7-2 with TRBJ2-1; D is perhaps TRBD1 (6 bases). Germline CDR1 SGHTA, CDR2 FQGNSA. V was clipped by 1 base and J by 5 bases, with 12 bases between them. This CDR3 contains 15 residues. CDR3 protein: CASSLDSGANNEQFF. CDR3 coding DNA: TGTGCCAGCAGCTTAGACTCAGGGGCCAACAATGAGCAGTTCTTC.

The chain is built from TRBV19 and TRBJ2-3; 12 bases line up with TRBD2. Losses at the gene ends were 3 bases for V and 1 base for J; bases not matched to a gene: 5. This CDR3 comprises 17 residues. Per germline, CDR1 LNHDA and CDR2 SQIVND (reference sequence). The CDR3 here is CASSIRLAGVGTDTQYF. CDR3 nucleotides: TGTGCCAGTAGTATCAGACTAGCGGGAGTGGGCACAGATACGCAGTATTTT.

The chain links TRBV6-5 to TRBJ1-3; no clear D gene. CDR1 and CDR2 (germline): MNHEY, SVGAGI. The germline V and J ends were trimmed by 0 bases and 6 bases, with 9 bases remaining between them. This CDR3 has 14 amino acids. This CDR3 reads CASSYSIQANTIYF. The CDR3 DNA reads TGTGCCAGCAGTTACTCGATCCAGGCAAACACCATATATTTT.

The chain employs TRBV12-5 and TRBJ2-1; the match to TRBD2 covers 12 bases. There are 15 residues in the CDR3. The V gene end was trimmed by 4 bases and the J gene end by 5 bases; junction bases not matched to a gene: 3. Germline assignment: CDR1 LGHNT and CDR2 FRNRAP. This CDR3 is CASGSGLAGNNEQFF. CDR3 sequence (DNA): TGTGCTAGTGGTTCGGGACTAGCGGGTAACAATGAGCAGTTCTTC.

This chain uses TRBV5-1 with TRBJ1-4; D is possibly TRBD1 (5 bases). Germline V CDR1 and CDR2: SGHRS, YFSETQ. V lost 3 bases and J lost 0, with 6 bases in between. CDR3 length: 14 residues. CDR3 loop: CASSSTATNEKLFF. The CDR3 DNA reads as TGCGCCAGCAGCTCGACAGCAACTAATGAAAAACTGTTTTTT.

The rearrangement links TRBV9 to TRBJ2-1, with D unresolved. This CDR3 is 15 amino acids long. Germline CDR1 is SGDLS and CDR2 is YYNGEE. V shed 0 bases and J shed 5 bases, with 12 bases lying between them. The CDR3 loop reads CASSVGGGADNEQFF. The CDR3 DNA sequence: TGTGCCAGCAGCGTAGGTGGCGGAGCAGACAATGAGCAGTTCTTC.

This chain uses TRBV10-3 with TRBJ2-1, with TRBD1 matching over 10 bases. Germline lookup yields CDR1 ENHRY and CDR2 SYGVKD. Trimming took 6 bases from V and 4 from J; bases not matched to a gene: 3. This CDR3 region has 14 residues. The CDR3 loop reads CAISRTGGYNEQFF. In DNA, the CDR3 is TGTGCCATCAGCCGGACAGGGGGATACAATGAGCAGTTCTTC.

The chain is built from TRBV6-1 and TRBJ2-3; tentatively, D is TRBD2 (6 bases). Trimming took 6 bases from V and 7 from J, leaving 20 bases between them. Looked up from germline, CDR1 is MNHNS and CDR2 is SASEGT. The CDR3 extends over 15 amino acids. The CDR3: CASSRRNGRLHTQYF. For the CDR3, the DNA is TGTGCCAGCAGCCGCCGGAACGGGAGATTGCATACGCAGTATTTT.

This chain joins TRBV5-1 and TRBJ1-6; 10 bases are shared with TRBD1. V was pared by 0 bases and J by 9 bases, with 6 bases of the junction left unmatched. Per the germline V gene, CDR1 is SGHRS and CDR2 is YFSETQ. The CDR3 runs 16 residues. The CDR3 nucleotides read TGCGCCAGCAGCTTGGGATGGACAGGGGGTGGTTCACCCCTCCACTTT. Translation gives CASSLGWTGGGSPLHF.

This chain uses TRBV28 with TRBJ2-7, with 8 bases aligning to TRBD2. Germline-derived CDR1 and CDR2 are MDHEN and SYDVKM. V gave up 4 bases and J gave up 0 bases; unmatched junction bases: 5. This CDR3 comprises 15 residues. The CDR3 loop is CASSWLSGSSYEQYF. In DNA form, the CDR3 reads TGTGCCAGCAGTTGGCTAAGCGGGAGCTCCTACGAGCAGTACTTC.

This chain joins TRBV15 and TRBJ2-7; TRBD2 aligns across 9 bases. The CDR3 spans 16 residues. Looked up from germline, CDR1 is LNHNV and CDR2 is YYDKDF (reference sequence). V lost 1 base and J lost 2; bases outside the gene matches: 6. The CDR3: CATSRALAGLTYEQYF. CDR3 coding DNA: TGTGCCACCAGCAGAGCGCTAGCGGGACTTACCTACGAGCAGTACTTC.

The V call is TRBV6-1, the J call TRBJ1-1; perhaps TRBD1 as D (6 bases). The V gene's germline CDR1 is MNHNS and CDR2 SASEGT. The CDR3 runs to 12 residues. Deletions cut 7 bases from V and 4 bases from J, with 10 bases between. CDR3 sequence: CASKTGVTEAFF. CDR3 DNA: TGTGCCAGCAAGACAGGTGTCACTGAAGCTTTCTTT.

The genes are TRBV5-4 and TRBJ1-1; a weak D match, TRBD1 (5 bases). V was cut by 2 bases and J by 3 bases, with 5 bases left in between. CDR3 length: 12 amino acids. CDR1 and CDR2 from the germline V gene are SGHNT and YYREEE (reference sequence). The DNA of the CDR3 is TGTGCCAGCAGCTTCAGGGACACTGAAGCTTTCTTT. It codes for CASSFRDTEAFF.

The chain joins TRBV28 to TRBJ2-1; D is unclear. CDR3 size: 15 residues. Trimming removed 6 bases from V and 2 bases from J, with 14 bases in between. Germline loops: CDR1 MDHEN, CDR2 SYDVKM. CDR3 residues: CASSLLSVTYNEQFF. The CDR3 DNA sequence: TGTGCCAGCAGCCTGCTCAGTGTCACCTACAATGAGCAGTTCTTC.

The chain carries TRBV19 and TRBJ2-5; 7 positions match TRBD2. The V segment lost 5 bases and the J segment 1 base; nucleotides outside the gene matches: 7. In germline, CDR1 is LNHDA, CDR2 SQIVND (reference sequence). The CDR3 spans 15 residues. CDR3 bases: TGTGCCAGTAGTTCCGCCGGGACTACCCAAGAGACCCAGTACTTC. Amino acid sequence: CASSSAGTTQETQYF.

In its sample, this clone was seen once. The gene calls are TRBV5-4 and TRBJ2-1, with a tentative D call TRBD2 (6 bases). Germline CDR1 and CDR2: SGHNT and YYREEE (reference sequence). The CDR3 is 15 residues long. V lost 5 bases and J 13 bases, leaving 25 bases between the germline ends. CDR3 DNA: TGTGCCAGCAGGCTTGGAAATAAGGAGGGGCAGAGCCAGTTCTTC. It codes for CASRLGNKEGQSQFF.

The chain joins TRBV25-1 to TRBJ2-5, with no clear D. The germline V gene has CDR1 MGHDK and CDR2 SYGVNS. The CDR3 has 14 amino acids. V lost 2 bases, J lost 1 base, and 8 bases lay in between. The CDR3 sequence is CASSERVLQETQYF. The CDR3 DNA follows: TGTGCCAGCAGTGAACGGGTCCTCCAAGAGACCCAGTACTTC.

The V call is TRBV7-3, the J call TRBJ2-7; 12 bases line up with TRBD2. Germline CDR1 SGHTA, CDR2 FQGTGA. CDR3 size: 16 residues. Germline trimming cut 5 bases from V and 3 bases from J; bases unmatched to any gene: 8. The CDR3 loop is CASSPRLAGDYYEQYF. In nucleotides, the CDR3 is TGTGCCAGCAGCCCCCGACTAGCGGGAGACTACTACGAGCAGTACTTC.